The T cell receptor (beta chain) under discussion was sequenced for a study of beta chain features in type 1 diabetes. Study observations and caveats: Insertion counts at VDJ junctions were lower in type 1 diabetes patients, who also showed more deletions there.

V shed 5 bases and J shed 3 bases, with 7 bases lying between them. The V gene's germline CDR1 is SGHTA and CDR2 FQGNSA. There are 12 residues in the CDR3. Every bit of the isolated RNA underwent reverse transcription, so sequencing read expressed TCRB transcripts. Sequencing used immunoSEQ multiplex PCR; TCRdb keeps in-frame clones, though not all of them. The profile shows 900,000 or so clones, 15% to 20% of them singletons. The sample holds a few counts of this clone. The antigen is unknown. Source material: naive CD4+ T cells from blood. The sequence was collected from a young woman in good health. The chain uses TRBV7-2 and TRBJ1-2; tentative D call: TRBD1 (5 bases). The CDR3 is CASSKQDYGYTF. The CDR3 DNA sequence: TGTGCCAGCAGCAAACAGGACTATGGCTACACCTTC.